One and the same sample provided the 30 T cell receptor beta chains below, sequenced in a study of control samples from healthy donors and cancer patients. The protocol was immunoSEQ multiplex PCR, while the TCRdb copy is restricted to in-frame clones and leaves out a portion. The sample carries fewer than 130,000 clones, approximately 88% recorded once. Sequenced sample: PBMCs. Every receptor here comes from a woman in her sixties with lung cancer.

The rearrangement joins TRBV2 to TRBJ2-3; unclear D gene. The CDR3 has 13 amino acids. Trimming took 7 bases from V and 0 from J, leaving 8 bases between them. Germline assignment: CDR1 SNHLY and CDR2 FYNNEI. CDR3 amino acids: CASNRASTDTQYF. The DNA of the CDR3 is TGTGCCAGCAATAGGGCTAGCACAGATACGCAGTATTTT.

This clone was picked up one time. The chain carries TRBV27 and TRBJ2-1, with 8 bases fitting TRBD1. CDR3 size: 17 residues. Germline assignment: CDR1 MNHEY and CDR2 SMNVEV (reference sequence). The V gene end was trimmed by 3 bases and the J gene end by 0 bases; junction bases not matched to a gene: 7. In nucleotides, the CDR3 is TGTGCCAGCAGTTTCAGACAGGGGACGGGCTCCTACAATGAGCAGTTCTTC. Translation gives CASSFRQGTGSYNEQFF.

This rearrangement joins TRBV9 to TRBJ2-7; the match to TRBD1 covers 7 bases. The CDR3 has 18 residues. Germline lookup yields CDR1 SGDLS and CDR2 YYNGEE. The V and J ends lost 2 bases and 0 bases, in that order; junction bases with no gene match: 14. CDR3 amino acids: CASSVGPAEGQNSYEQYF. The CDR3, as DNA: TGTGCCAGCAGCGTGGGCCCCGCCGAGGGACAGAACTCCTACGAGCAGTACTTC.

In nucleotides, the CDR3 is TGTGCCAGCAGCCACCAACCCCGAGGGGATTCACCCCTCCACTTT. Translated: CASSHQPRGDSPLHF. The rearrangement joins TRBV7-9 to TRBJ1-6, with D perhaps TRBD1 (5 bases). Germline V gene lookup returns CDR1 SEHNR and CDR2 FQNEAQ (reference sequence). V lost 5 bases and J 8 bases, leaving 16 bases between the germline ends. CDR3 size: 15 residues.

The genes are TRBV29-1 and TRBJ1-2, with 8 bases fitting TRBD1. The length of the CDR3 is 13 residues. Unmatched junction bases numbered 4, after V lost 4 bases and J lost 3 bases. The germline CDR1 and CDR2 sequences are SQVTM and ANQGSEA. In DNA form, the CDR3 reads TGCAGCGTTGCTACAGGGGGGGACTATGGCTACACCTTC. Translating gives CSVATGGDYGYTF.

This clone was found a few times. The CDR3 DNA follows: TGTGCCAGCAGCCAAGATTTTTCTTCATTCTTAGACTATGGCTACACCTTC. It translates to CASSQDFSSFLDYGYTF. The chain couples TRBV3-1 (or the pseudogene TRBV3-2) to TRBJ1-2; D call uncertain. The V and J ends lost 0 bases and 3 bases respectively, with 17 bases between them. The CDR3 runs to 17 residues. The germline V gene has CDR1 LGHDT and CDR2 YNNKEL (reference sequence).

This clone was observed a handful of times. The CDR3 loop reads CAWSMGTAFNEKLFF. The CDR3 DNA sequence: TGTGCCTGGAGTATGGGGACAGCCTTTAATGAAAAACTGTTTTTT. The chain is built from TRBV30 and TRBJ1-4, with TRBD1 matching 7 bases. This CDR3 region has 15 residues. V lost 2 bases and J lost 4; bases outside the gene matches: 7. Germline CDR1 GTSNPN, CDR2 SVGIG (reference sequence).

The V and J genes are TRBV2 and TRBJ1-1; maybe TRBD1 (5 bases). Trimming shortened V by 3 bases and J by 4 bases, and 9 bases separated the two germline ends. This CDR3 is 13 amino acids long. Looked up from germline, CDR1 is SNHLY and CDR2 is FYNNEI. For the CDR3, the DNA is TGTGCCAGCAGTGATGTAAGGGGCACTGAAGCTTTCTTT. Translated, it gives CASSDVRGTEAFF.

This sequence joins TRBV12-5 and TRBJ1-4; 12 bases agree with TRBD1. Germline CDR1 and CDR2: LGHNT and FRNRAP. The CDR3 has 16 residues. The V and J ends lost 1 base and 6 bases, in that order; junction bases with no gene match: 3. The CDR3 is CASGLARDRGHEKLFF. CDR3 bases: TGTGCTAGTGGTTTGGCCCGGGACAGGGGGCATGAAAAACTGTTTTTT. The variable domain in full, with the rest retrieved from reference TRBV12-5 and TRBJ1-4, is DARVTQTPRHKVTEMGQEVTMRCQPILGHNTVFWYRQTMMQGLELLAYFRNRAPLDDSGMPKDRFSAEMPDATLATLKIQPSEPRDSAVYFCASGLARDRGHEKLFFGSGTQLSVL.

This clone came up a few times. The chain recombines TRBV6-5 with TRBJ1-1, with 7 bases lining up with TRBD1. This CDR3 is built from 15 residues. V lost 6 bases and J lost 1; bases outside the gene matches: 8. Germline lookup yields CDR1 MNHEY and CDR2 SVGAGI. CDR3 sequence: CASRTRQGGNTEAFF. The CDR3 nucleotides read TGTGCCAGCAGGACCCGACAGGGAGGGAACACTGAAGCTTTCTTT.

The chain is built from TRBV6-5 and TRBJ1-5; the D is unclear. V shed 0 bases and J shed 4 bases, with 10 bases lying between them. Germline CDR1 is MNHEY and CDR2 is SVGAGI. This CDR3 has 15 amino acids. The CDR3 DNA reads TGTGCCAGCAGTTACTCGGGCGGAACAAATCAGCCCCAGCATTTT. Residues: CASSYSGGTNQPQHF.

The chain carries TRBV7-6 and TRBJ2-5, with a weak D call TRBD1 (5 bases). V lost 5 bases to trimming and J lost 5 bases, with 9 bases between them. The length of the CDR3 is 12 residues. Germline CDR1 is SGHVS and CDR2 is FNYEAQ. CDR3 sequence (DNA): TGTGCCAGCAGCACAGGAGCGGAGACCCAGTACTTC. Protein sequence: CASSTGAETQYF.

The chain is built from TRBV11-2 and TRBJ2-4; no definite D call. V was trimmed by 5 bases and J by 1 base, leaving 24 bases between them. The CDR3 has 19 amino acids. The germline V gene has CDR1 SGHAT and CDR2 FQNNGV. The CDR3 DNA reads TGTGCCAGCAGCAATCACTTATGGCCTATCTCCGGTGCCAAAAACATTCAGTACTTC. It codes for CASSNHLWPISGAKNIQYF.

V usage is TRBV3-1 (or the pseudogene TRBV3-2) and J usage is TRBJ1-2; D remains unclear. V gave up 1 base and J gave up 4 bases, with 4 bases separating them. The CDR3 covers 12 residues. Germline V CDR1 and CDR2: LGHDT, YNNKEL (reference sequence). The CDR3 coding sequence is TGTGCCAGCAGCCAAGTTTCCTATGGCTACACCTTC. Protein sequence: CASSQVSYGYTF.

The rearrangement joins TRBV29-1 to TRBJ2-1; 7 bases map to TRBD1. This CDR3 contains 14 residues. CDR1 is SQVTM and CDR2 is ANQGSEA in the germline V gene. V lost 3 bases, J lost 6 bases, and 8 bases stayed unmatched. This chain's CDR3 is CSVEAHSGGNEQFF. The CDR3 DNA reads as TGCAGCGTTGAGGCACACTCAGGGGGCAATGAGCAGTTCTTC.

As DNA, the CDR3 is TGTGCCAGCAAGGAGGGGAGAAAAAACACAGATACGCAGTATTTT. Its translation: CASKEGRKNTDTQYF. The chain joins TRBV6-5 to TRBJ2-3; maybe TRBD2 (6 bases). V was shortened by 7 bases and J by 2 bases, with 16 bases between the two germline ends. The CDR3 runs 15 residues. CDR1 is MNHEY, CDR2 SVGAGI, per germline.

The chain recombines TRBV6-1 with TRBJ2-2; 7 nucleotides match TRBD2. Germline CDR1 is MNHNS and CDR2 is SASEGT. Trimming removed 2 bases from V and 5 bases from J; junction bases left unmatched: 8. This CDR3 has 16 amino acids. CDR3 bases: TGTGCCAGCAGTGAACCCCCCGGGGGGAGTACCGGGGAGCTGTTTTTT. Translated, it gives CASSEPPGGSTGELFF.

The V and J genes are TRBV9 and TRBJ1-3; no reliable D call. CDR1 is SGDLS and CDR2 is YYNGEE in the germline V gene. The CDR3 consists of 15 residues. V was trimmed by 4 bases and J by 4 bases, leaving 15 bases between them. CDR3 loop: CASSTRALGGNTIYF. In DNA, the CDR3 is TGTGCCAGCAGCACTCGGGCTTTAGGGGGAAACACCATATATTTT.

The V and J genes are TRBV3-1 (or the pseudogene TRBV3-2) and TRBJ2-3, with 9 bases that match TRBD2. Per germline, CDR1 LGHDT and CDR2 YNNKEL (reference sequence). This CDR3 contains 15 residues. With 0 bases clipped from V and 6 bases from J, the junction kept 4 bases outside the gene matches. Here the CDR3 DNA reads TGTGCCAGCAGCCAAGAATCGAGCGGGAGGGATACGCAGTATTTT. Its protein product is CASSQESSGRDTQYF.

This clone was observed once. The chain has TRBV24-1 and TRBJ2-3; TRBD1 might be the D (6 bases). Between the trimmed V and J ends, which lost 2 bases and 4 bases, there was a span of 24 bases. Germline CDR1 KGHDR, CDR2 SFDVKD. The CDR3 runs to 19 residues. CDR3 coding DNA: TGTGCCACCAGTGATTGGGGGACATCGGCCGTTGCGGATGCAGATACGCAGTATTTT. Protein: CATSDWGTSAVADADTQYF.

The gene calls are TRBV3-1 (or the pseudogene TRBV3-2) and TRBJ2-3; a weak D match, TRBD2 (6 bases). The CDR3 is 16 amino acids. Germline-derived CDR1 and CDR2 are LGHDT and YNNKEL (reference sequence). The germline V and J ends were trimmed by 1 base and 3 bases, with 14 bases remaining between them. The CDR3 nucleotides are TGTGCCAGCAGCCAAGGGGCTAGCGCGTGGACAGATACGCAGTATTTT. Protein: CASSQGASAWTDTQYF.

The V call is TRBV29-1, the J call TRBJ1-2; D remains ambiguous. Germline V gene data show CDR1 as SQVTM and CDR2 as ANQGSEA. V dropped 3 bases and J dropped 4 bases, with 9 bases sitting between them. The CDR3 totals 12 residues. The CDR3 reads CSVDVTLYGYTF. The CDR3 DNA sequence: TGCAGCGTTGATGTGACACTCTATGGCTACACCTTC.

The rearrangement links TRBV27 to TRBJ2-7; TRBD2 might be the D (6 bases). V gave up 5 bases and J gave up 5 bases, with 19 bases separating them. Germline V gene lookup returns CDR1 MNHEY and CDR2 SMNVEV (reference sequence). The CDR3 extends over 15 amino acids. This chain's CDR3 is CASSHKRLVVNEQYF. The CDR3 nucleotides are TGTGCCAGCAGTCATAAAAGACTAGTCGTCAACGAGCAGTACTTC.

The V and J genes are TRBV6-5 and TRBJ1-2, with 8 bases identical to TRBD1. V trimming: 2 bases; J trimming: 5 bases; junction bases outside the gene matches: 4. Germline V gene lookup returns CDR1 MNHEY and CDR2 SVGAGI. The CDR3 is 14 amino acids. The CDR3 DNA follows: TGTGCCAGCAGTTACCAGGGACAGGCGTATGGCTACACCTTC. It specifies CASSYQGQAYGYTF.

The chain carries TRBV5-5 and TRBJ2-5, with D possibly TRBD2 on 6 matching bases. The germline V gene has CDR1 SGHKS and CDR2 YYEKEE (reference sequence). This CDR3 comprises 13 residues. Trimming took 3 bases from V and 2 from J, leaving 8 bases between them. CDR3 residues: CASSSGGQETQYF. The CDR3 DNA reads TGTGCCAGCAGCTCTGGGGGGCAAGAGACCCAGTACTTC.

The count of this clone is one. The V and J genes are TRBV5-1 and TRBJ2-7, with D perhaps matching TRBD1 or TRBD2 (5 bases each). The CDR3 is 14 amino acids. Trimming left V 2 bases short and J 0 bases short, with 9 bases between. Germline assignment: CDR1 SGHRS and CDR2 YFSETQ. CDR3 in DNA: TGCGCCAGCAGCTTTAAGGGGAGCTCCTACGAGCAGTACTTC. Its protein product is CASSFKGSSYEQYF.

The CDR3 DNA reads as TGTGCCAGCAGCCCGACTAGCGGGAGCTCCTACAATGAGCAGTTCTTC. This sequence encodes CASSPTSGSSYNEQFF. This chain connects TRBV5-4 to TRBJ2-1, with 12 bases lining up with TRBD2. The CDR3 length is 16 residues. The germline CDR1 and CDR2 sequences are SGHNT and YYREEE (reference sequence). V shed 4 bases, J shed 0 bases, and the junction held 2 bases outside the gene matches.

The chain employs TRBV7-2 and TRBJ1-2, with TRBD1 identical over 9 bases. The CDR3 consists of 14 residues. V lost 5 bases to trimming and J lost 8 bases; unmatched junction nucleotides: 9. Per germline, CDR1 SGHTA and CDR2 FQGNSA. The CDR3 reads CASSPEGQGRGYTF. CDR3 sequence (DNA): TGTGCCAGCAGCCCCGAAGGACAGGGGCGGGGCTACACCTTC.

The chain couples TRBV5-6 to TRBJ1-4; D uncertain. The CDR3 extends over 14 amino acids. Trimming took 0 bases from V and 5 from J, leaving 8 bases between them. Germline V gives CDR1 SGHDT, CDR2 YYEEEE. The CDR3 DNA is TGTGCCAGCAGCTTGGGGCTAAGGAATGAAAAACTGTTTTTT. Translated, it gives CASSLGLRNEKLFF.

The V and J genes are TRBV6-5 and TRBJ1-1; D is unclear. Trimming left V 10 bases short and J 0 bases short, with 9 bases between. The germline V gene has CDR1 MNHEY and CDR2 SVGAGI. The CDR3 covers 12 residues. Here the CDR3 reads CATPGLNTEAFF. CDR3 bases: TGTGCCACCCCGGGGTTGAACACTGAAGCTTTCTTT.